The text below deals with one TCR beta chain. These data are taken from a study of shared clonotypes between healthy human individuals. Trimming removed 0 bases from V and 2 bases from J, with 14 bases in between. This CDR3 has 17 residues. In germline, CDR1 is MNHEY, CDR2 SMNVEV (reference sequence). Naivety among CD8 cells was defined by CD45RO negativity and positive CCR7 selection, thereby excluding terminally differentiated effector memory CD45RA+ cells. Using immunoSEQ multiplex PCR, the repertoire was profiled, and TCRdb retains in-frame clones only, with some absent. This table has some 2.1 million clones, roughly 95% appearing once.

Sequenced material: naive CD8+ T cells sorted from blood. The J gene is TRBJ2-1, the V gene TRBV27; D unclear. This clonotype was sampled from a man younger than 35 in good health. CDR3 bases: TGTGCCAGCAGTTTATCCCAGACCGAAGTTCCCTACAATGAGCAGTTCTTC. It codes for CASSLSQTEVPYNEQFF.